The present entry profiles one T cell receptor (beta chain) with its context. CDR3 size: 14 residues. The V end was cut by 8 bases, the J end by 6 bases, with 17 bases between. Germline V gene lookup returns CDR1 ENHRY and CDR2 SYGVKD. The data are from a study of T cell responses to AZD1222 COVID-19 vaccine. The assay was immunoSEQ multiplex PCR, and TCRdb's table has in-frame clones only and misses some. Of more than 150,000 clones in the sample, 80% to 90% were seen once. This clonotype originated in an adult in good health. Here the sequenced sample was peripheral blood, taken on day 0 of AZD1222 vaccination. The chain recombines TRBV10-3 with TRBJ1-5; D gene unclear. The CDR3 region has the DNA TGTGCCATCGCGAATGAGGGTTCGGGTCAGCCCCAGCATTTT. The encoded protein is CAIANEGSGQPQHF.